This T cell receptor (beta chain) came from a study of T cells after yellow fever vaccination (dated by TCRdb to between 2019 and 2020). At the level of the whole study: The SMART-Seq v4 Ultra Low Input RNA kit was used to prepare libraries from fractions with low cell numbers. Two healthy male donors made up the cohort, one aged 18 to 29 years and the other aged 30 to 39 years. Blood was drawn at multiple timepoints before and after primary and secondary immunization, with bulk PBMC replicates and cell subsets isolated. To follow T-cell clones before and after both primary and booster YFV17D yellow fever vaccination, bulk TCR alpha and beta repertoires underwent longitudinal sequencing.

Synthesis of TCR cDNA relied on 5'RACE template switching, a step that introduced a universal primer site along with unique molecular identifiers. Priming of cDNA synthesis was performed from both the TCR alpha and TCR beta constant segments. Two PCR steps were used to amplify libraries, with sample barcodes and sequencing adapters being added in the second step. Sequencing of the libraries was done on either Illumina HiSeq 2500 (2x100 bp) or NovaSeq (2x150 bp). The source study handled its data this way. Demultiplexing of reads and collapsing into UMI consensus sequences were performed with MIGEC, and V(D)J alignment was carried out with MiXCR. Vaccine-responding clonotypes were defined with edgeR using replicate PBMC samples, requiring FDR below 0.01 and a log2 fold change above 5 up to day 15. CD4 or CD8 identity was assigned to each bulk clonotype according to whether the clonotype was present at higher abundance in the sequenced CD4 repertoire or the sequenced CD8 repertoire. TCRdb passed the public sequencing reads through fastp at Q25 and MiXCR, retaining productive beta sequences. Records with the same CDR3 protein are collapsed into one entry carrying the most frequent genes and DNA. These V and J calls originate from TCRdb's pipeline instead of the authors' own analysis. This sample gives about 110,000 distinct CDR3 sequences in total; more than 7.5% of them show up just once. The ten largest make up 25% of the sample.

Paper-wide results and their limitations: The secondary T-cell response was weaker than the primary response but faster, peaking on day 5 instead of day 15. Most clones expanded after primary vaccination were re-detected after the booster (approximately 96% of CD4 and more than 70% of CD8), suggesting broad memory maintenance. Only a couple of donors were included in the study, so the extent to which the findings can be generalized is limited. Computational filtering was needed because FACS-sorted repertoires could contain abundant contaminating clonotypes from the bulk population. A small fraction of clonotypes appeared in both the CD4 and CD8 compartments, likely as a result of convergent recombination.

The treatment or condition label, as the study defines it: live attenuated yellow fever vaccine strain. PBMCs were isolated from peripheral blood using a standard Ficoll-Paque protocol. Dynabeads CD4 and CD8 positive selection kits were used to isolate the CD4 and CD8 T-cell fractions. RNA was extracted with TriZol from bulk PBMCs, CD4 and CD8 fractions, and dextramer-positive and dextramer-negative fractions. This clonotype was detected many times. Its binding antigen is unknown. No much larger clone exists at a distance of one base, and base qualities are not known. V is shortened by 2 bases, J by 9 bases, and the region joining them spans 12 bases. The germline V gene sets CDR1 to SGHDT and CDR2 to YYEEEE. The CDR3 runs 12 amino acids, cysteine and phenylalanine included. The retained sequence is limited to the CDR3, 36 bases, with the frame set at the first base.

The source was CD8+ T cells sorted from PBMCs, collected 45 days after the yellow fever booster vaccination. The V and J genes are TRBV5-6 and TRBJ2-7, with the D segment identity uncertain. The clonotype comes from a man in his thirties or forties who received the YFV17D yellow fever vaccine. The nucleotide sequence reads TGTGCCAGCAGCTTAGGGTCCACGCGGCAGTACTTC. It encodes CASSLGSTRQYF.